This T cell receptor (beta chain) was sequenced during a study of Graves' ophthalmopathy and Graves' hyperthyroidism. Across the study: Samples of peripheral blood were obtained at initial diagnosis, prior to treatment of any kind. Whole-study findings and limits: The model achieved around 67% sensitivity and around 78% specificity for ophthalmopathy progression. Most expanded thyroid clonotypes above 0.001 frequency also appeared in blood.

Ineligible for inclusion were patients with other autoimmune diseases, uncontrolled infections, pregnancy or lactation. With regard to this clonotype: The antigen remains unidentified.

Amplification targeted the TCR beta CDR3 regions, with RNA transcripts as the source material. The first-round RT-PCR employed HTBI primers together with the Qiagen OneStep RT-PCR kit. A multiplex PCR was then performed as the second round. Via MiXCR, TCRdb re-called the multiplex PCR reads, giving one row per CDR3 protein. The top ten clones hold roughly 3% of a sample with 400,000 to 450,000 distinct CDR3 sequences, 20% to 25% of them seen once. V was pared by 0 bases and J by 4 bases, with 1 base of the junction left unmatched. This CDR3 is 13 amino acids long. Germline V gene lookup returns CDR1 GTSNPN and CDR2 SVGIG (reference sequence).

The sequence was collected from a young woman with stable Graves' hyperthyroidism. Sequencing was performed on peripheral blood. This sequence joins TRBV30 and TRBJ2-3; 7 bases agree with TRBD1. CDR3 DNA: TGTGCCTGGAGTGTCCAGGGGGCAGATACGCAGTATTTT. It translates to CAWSVQGADTQYF.